This TCR beta chain was documented in a study of beta chain features in type 1 diabetes (dated by TCRdb to the late 2010s). Broadly, across the study: Patients and healthy donors did not differ in mean age, gender distribution, total cell number or subset yield. A total of around 110,000,000 sorted cells were examined across all samples, and RNA yield correlated strongly with the number of cells per subset. The study compared TCRB repertoires of sorted circulating CD4+ T cell subsets between recently diagnosed type 1 diabetes patients and matched healthy donors. Regulatory and stem cell-like memory subsets were isolated from only 8 patients and about eight healthy donors, whereas naive and central memory subsets came from all 30 or so donors. Study-wide conclusions, independent of this receptor: Sequencing cDNA rather than genomic DNA could over-represent highly expressing activated cells, although activation and CD3 levels did not differ between groups. Type 1 diabetes patients showed a moderate but significant shortening of TCRB CDR3 length in all four CD4+ subsets. Only small numbers of individuals were included in the HLA sub-analyses, which left unresolved whether HLA type had any influence on TCRB rearrangement. Fewer insertions and more nucleotide deletions at VDJ recombination sites were observed in patients with type 1 diabetes, implying thymic rearrangement abnormalities. Naive, central memory and regulatory TCRB repertoires appeared more similar among patients than among healthy donors. Shorter templates might have been favored by PCR, but patient and control samples were amplified and corrected together, so both groups would have been affected equally by any skew.

All of the isolated RNA was reverse transcribed with the High Capacity cDNA Reverse Transcription Kit, so expressed TCRB transcripts were sequenced. Deep immunoSEQ sequencing was applied to naive, central memory and regulatory T cell samples, giving an average of roughly 3.6 million total reads per sample. Sorted cells were lysed in RLT buffer, and RNA was extracted using DNase-treated RNeasy Micro or Mini kits according to cell number. Each cell subset was processed on its own to prevent cross-contamination, while patient and healthy donor samples were processed together. The immunoSEQ multiplex PCR was used to amplify TCRB sequences from cDNA, yielding 87-bp fragments that span the CDR3 region. Sequencing of the amplicons was performed on the Illumina HiSeq platform. As for how the authors treated the data: PCR bias was corrected computationally using synthetic template baselines, and reads within Hamming distance 2 were collapsed, with unmergeable singletons discarded. Reads were aligned against IMGT so that V, D and J genes, CDR3 length and insertions or deletions at six rearrangement sites could be assigned. Within each subset, clonotype counts were normalized to sorted cell number, and only after that were true diversity and Gini coefficients computed with the tcR R package. The overlap coefficient, calculated on TCRB nucleotide sequences, was used to quantify repertoire sharing. TCRdb mirrors the immuneACCESS table, restricted to in-frame sequences. Some clones are absent from its copies; in checked studies, under half trace to an unresolved V gene, and the reason for the others is unknown. Clone size and V and J calls were adopted from that table, with D and trimming inferred from the DNA. This sample lists 300,000 to 350,000 clones; about a tenth were detected once. The ten largest clones capture around 1% of the sample.

CDR1 and CDR2, looked up from the germline V gene (reference sequence), are LNHDA and SQIVND. Taken from cysteine to phenylalanine, the CDR3 has 12 residues. Only CDR3 DNA remains: 36 bases, in frame from the first base. The germline ends are 7 bases apart after V is trimmed by 3 bases and J by 7 bases. This clone occurred a few times. Its binding antigen is unknown. Nothing much larger sits one base from this clone, and base qualities are not available. Each donor gave one peripheral blood draw, averaging around 0.11 L, which was collected into heparinised tubes. Naive, central memory, regulatory and stem cell-like memory CD4+ T cells were sorted on a BD FACSAria II using a panel including CD45RO, CCR7, CD25, CD127, CD95 and CD27. Purity was above 95% for every sorted population. PBMCs were isolated right away by Lymphoprep density gradient centrifugation and were stained directly, without culture. So that batch effects would be minimized, each experiment stained and sorted samples in pairs, pairing one healthy donor with one patient.

The V gene is TRBV19 and the J gene is TRBJ2-1, with the D gene not clear enough to name. The sequenced sample consisted of central memory CD4+ T cells from blood. The sequence came from a man in his thirties or forties with type 1 diabetes. The CDR3 here reads CASSMRPNEQFF. The base sequence is TGTGCCAGTAGTATGCGGCCAAATGAGCAGTTCTTC.